These T cell receptor beta chains were read from a single sample in a study of shared T cell receptors in the human thymus. Measured with immunoSEQ multiplex PCR; TCRdb has only the in-frame clones, and not every one. The top ten clones hold roughly 0.0089% of a sample with about 710,000 clones, approximately 87% of them seen once. The data were also submitted as part of a second study, on human thymus T cells.

Sequencing was done on a sample of thymocytes. These receptors were taken from a boy younger than two with a congenital heart defect. CDR3s include the opening cysteine and the closing phenylalanine or tryptophan. The D gene is left open where the match is weak. Not every row has a clone size; where given, it reads once, few, many or a size class.

.	.	TRBV9	TRBJ2-5	TGTGCCAGCAGCGTAGCTGGGGCAGGGCGAAAAGAGACCCAGTACTTC	CASSVAGAGRKETQYF
.	TRBD2	TRBV5-6	TRBJ2-3	TGTGCCAGCAGCCATACCAGCGGGGTGCGCACAGATACGCAGTATTTT	CASSHTSGVRTDTQYF
.	TRBD1	TRBV10-3	TRBJ1-2	TGTGCCATCAGTGAGTCGCACCTCTCCACCGGGACAGGGGATTACCATGGCTACACCTTC	CAISESHLSTGTGDYHGYTF
.	TRBD2	TRBV7-3	TRBJ2-5	TGTGCCAGCAGCTTAACCCCGGAGCGGGGGTCCCAAGAGACCCAGTACTTC	CASSLTPERGSQETQYF
once	TRBD1	TRBV4-3	TRBJ1-1	TGCGCCAGCAGCCAGTACAGGGGTCCCAGCACTGAAGCTTTCTTT	CASSQYRGPSTEAFF
.	.	TRBV5-1	TRBJ1-6	TGCGCCAGCAGCTTGGGGGGAGGGACGGGGTCCCTCCACTTT	CASSLGGGTGSLHF
.	.	TRBV29-1	TRBJ2-3	TGCAGCGTTGCGTGCAGGGGCACAGATACGCAGTATTTT	CSVACRGTDTQYF
.	.	TRBV28	TRBJ2-3	TGTGCCAGCAATGCATGGGAGCGGCGGGCGAGCATCACAGATACGCAGTATTTT	CASNAWERRASITDTQYF
.	TRBD1	TRBV5-1	TRBJ2-1	TGCGCCAGCAGCTTGGGTCCGACAGGGGTCGAAGACGTATACAATGAGCAGTTCTTC	CASSLGPTGVEDVYNEQFF
.	TRBD1	TRBV28	TRBJ2-7	TGTGCCAGCACCACGACAGGGGGTGTGAGGTCCTACGAGCAGTACTTC	CASTTTGGVRSYEQYF
.	.	TRBV20-1	TRBJ2-3	TGCAGTGCTAGAGAACCAGGGGCGCAGTATTTT	CSAREPGAQYF
.	.	TRBV6-5	TRBJ2-1	TGTGCCAGCAGTATGGGACTCCAATACAATGAGCAGTTCTTC	CASSMGLQYNEQFF
.	TRBD1	TRBV7-9	TRBJ2-7	TGTGCCAGCAGCTCCGGCCTCTCGGGACAGAGTGTCTACGAGCAGTACTTC	CASSSGLSGQSVYEQYF
.	.	TRBV11-3	TRBJ2-7	TGTGCCAGCAGCCGAGGGGAAATGGACAGTAGCTCCTACGAGCAGTACTTC	CASSRGEMDSSSYEQYF
.	.	TRBV6-1	TRBJ1-4	TGTGCCAGCAGGGACAGTTCAACTAATGAAAAACTGTTTTTT	CASRDSSTNEKLFF
.	TRBD1	TRBV18	TRBJ1-2	TGTGCCAGCTCACCTGGGACAGGGGCTGGTGGCTACACCTTC	CASSPGTGAGGYTF
once	.	TRBV4-3	TRBJ1-5	TGCGCCAGCAGCCCAAAGATTATGCCGTTGCGACAGCCCCAGCATTTT	CASSPKIMPLRQPQHF
.	TRBD2	TRBV7-8	TRBJ2-5	TGTGCCAGCAGCTTAAGGGGCGGGGGGGGCCGGGAGACCCAGTACTTC	CASSLRGGGGRETQYF
.	TRBD2	TRBV4-1	TRBJ2-2	TGCGCCAGCAGCGGGGGGCGGGAGGCCGGGGAGCTGTTTTTT	CASSGGREAGELFF
.	TRBD2	TRBV5-6	TRBJ2-1	TGTGCCAGCAGCTTCGGGACTAGCGGGAGTTTGGACAATGAGCAGTTCTTC	CASSFGTSGSLDNEQFF
.	TRBD1	TRBV10-2	TRBJ1-1	TGCGCCAGCCGCCTCACTCCGGGACAGGGGAACACTGAAGCTTTCTTT	CASRLTPGQGNTEAFF
.	.	TRBV6-5	TRBJ1-1	TGTGCCAGCAGAACTGACAGGCACGATAAAACTTTCTTT	CASRTDRHDKTFF
.	.	TRBV25-1	TRBJ1-5	TGTGCCAGCAGCACACCCCTTAGCAATCAGCCCCAGCATTTT	CASSTPLSNQPQHF
.	TRBD2	TRBV2	TRBJ2-7	TGTGCCAGCAGTGGGGAGAGGTGGGGGGGCTCCTACGAGCAGTACTTC	CASSGERWGGSYEQYF
once	.	TRBV21-1	TRBJ2-5	TGTGCCAGCAGCGTGCAGATCCAAGAGACCCAGTACTTC	CASSVQIQETQYF
.	.	TRBV27	TRBJ2-1	TGTGCCAGCAGTTTAGTGGGGGGGCCTGGTTTTCGGGGACACAATGAGCAGTTCTTC	CASSLVGGPGFRGHNEQFF
.	.	TRBV20-1	TRBJ2-4	TGCAGTGCTAGAGATCCCTGGGCTCAGTACTTC	CSARDPWAQYF
few	.	TRBV7-4	TRBJ2-1	TGTGCCACCTCAGACAATGAGCAGTTCTTC	CATSDNEQFF
few	.	TRBV28	TRBJ1-5	TGTGCCAGCACCTCCCCGGCAGGGAATAAGCAGCCCCAGCATTTT	CASTSPAGNKQPQHF
.	TRBD2	TRBV6-1	TRBJ2-7	TGTGCCAGCAGTGTGCGGACTAGCGTAGACGAGCAGTACTTC	CASSVRTSVDEQYF
few	.	TRBV28	TRBJ2-2	TGTGCCAGCAGTTTAGTAAGGCAGGGCTTCGGGGAGCTGTTTTTT	CASSLVRQGFGELFF
.	.	TRBV3-1/TRBV3-2	TRBJ2-3	TGTGCCCCCTGTAATACGCAGTATTTT	CAPCNTQYF
.	TRBD1	TRBV19	TRBJ1-1	TGTGCCAGTACCTCAACCCCGCCGGGACAGGGACCCATGAACACTGAAGCTTTCTTT	CASTSTPPGQGPMNTEAFF
.	.	TRBV18	TRBJ2-1	TGTGCCAGCTCTCCTCCCGGGGGGCCTGCCCCTTACAATGAGCAGTTCTTC	CASSPPGGPAPYNEQFF
.	TRBD2	TRBV5-6	TRBJ2-7	TGTGCCAGCAGCTTAGTGGCGTCGTTGCGGGGGAACTCCTACGAGCAGTACTTC	CASSLVASLRGNSYEQYF
.	TRBD1	TRBV27	TRBJ1-1	TGTGCCAGCAGTAGCCGGACAGGGAACACTGAAGCTTTCTTT	CASSSRTGNTEAFF
.	.	TRBV11-2	TRBJ2-1	TGTGCCAGCAATGTCGGGGAGCGGGCAACCCTCAATGAGCAGTTCTTC	CASNVGERATLNEQFF
once	TRBD1	TRBV10-3	TRBJ1-5	TGTGCCATCAGTGAGCGGGCCGGGACAGGGATTACGAATAGCAATCAGCCCCAGCATTTT	CAISERAGTGITNSNQPQHF
.	TRBD2	TRBV9	TRBJ2-2	TGTGCCAGCAGCTTCGGGACTAGCGGGGTTAACACCGGGGAGCTGTTTTTT	CASSFGTSGVNTGELFF
.	.	TRBV10-3	TRBJ2-6	TGTGCCATCAGTGAGTTTGATAGATTAAGCTCTGGGGCCAACGTCCTGACTTTC	CAISEFDRLSSGANVLTF
.	.	TRBV6-5	TRBJ2-7	TGTGCCAGCAGTTACCCTGCGGCGGGTAGGTACGAGCAGTACTTC	CASSYPAAGRYEQYF
.	TRBD1	TRBV7-2	TRBJ1-2	TGTGCCAGCAGCTTCCTCGACAGGGCGAGCTATGGCTACACCTTC	CASSFLDRASYGYTF
.	TRBD2	TRBV6-1	TRBJ2-3	TGTGCCAGCAGTGAAGGCGTAGCGGGGGGGACCACAGATACGCAGTATTTT	CASSEGVAGGTTDTQYF
.	TRBD1	TRBV7-9	TRBJ1-5	TGTGCCAGCAGCTTCGGACAGGGAAGCAATCAGCCCCAGCATTTT	CASSFGQGSNQPQHF